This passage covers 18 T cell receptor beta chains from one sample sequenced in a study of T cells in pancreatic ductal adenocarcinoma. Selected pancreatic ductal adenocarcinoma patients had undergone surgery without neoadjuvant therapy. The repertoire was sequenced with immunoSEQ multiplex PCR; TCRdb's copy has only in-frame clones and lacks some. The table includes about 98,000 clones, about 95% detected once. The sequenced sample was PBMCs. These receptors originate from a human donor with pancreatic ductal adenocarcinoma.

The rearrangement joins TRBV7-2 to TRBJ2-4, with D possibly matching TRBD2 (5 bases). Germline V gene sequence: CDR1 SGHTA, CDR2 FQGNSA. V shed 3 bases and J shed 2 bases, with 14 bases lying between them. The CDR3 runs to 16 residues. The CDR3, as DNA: TGTGCCAGCAGCTTCATGGCGTCGGGAACCAAAAACATTCAGTACTTC. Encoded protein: CASSFMASGTKNIQYF.

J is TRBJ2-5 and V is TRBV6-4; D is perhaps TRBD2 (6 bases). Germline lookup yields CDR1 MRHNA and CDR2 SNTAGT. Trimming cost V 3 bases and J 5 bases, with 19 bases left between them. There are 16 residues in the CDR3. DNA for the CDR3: TGTGCCAGCAGTGAACGAGCAGGAGGGAGGATGGAGACCCAGTACTTC. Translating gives CASSERAGGRMETQYF.

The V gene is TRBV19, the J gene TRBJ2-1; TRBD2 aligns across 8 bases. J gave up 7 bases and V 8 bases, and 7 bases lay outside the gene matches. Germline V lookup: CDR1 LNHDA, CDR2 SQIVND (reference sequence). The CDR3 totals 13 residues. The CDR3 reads CASQTGGANEQFF. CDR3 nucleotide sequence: TGTGCCAGTCAGACGGGAGGGGCGAATGAGCAGTTCTTC.

In nucleotides, the CDR3 is TGCGCCAGCAGCCAGGGACTAGCGGGAGTTTTGTACGAGCAGTACTTC. This encodes CASSQGLAGVLYEQYF. The chain links TRBV4-3 to TRBJ2-7; 14 bases align to TRBD2. Germline V gives CDR1 LGHNA, CDR2 YSLEER. J was trimmed by 4 bases and V by 3 bases; bases with no gene match: 5. This CDR3 has 16 residues.

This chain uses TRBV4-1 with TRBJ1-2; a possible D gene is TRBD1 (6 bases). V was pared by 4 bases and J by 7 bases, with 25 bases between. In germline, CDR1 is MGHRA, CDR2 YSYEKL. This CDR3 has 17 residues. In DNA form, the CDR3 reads TGCGCCAGCAGCCGAAGACAGGACCCATCTTCCCAGGCTGGCTACACCTTC. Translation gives CASSRRQDPSSQAGYTF.

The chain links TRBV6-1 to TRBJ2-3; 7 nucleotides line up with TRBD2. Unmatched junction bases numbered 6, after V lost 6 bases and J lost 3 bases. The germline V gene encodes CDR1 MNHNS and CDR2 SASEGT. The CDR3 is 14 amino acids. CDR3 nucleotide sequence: TGTGCCAGCAGGGCGGGAGTATCGACAGATACGCAGTATTTT. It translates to CASRAGVSTDTQYF.

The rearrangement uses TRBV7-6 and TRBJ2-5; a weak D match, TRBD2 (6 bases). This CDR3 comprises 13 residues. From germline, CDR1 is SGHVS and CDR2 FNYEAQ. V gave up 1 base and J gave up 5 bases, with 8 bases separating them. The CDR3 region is CASSLGLGETQYF. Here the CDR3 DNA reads TGTGCCAGCAGCTTAGGACTAGGGGAGACCCAGTACTTC.

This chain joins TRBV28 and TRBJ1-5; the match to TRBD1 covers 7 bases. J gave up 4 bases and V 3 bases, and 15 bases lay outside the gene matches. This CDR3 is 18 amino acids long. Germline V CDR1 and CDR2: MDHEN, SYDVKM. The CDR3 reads CASSFGIYDRANNQPQHF. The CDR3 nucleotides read TGTGCCAGCAGTTTTGGCATATACGACAGGGCAAATAATCAGCCCCAGCATTTT. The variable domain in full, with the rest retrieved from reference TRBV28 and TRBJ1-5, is DVKVTQSSRYLVKRTGEKVFLECVQDMDHENMFWYRQDPGLGLRLIYFSYDVKMKEKGDIPEGYSVSREKKERFSLILESASTNQTSMYLCASSFGIYDRANNQPQHFGDGTRLSIL.

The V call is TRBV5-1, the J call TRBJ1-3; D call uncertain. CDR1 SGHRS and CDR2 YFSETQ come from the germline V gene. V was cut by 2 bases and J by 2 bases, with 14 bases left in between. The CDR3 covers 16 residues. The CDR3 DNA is TGCGCCAGCAGCTTAGCCGGGAGCCCAGCTGGAAACACCATATATTTT. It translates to CASSLAGSPAGNTIYF.

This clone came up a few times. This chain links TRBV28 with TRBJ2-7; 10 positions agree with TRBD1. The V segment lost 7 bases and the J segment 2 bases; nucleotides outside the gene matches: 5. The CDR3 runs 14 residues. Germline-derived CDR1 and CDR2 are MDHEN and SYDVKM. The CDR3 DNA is TGTGCCAGCACCTGGGACAGGGGACCCTACGAGCAGTACTTC. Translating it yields CASTWDRGPYEQYF. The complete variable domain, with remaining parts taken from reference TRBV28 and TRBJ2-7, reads DVKVTQSSRYLVKRTGEKVFLECVQDMDHENMFWYRQDPGLGLRLIYFSYDVKMKEKGDIPEGYSVSREKKERFSLILESASTNQTSMYLCASTWDRGPYEQYFGPGTRLTVT.

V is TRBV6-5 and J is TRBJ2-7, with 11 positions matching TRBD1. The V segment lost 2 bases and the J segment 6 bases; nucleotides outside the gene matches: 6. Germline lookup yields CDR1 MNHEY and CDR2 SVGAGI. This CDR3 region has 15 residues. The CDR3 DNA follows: TGTGCCAGCAGTTACACCGGGACAGGGGGTGGCGAGCAGTACTTC. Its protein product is CASSYTGTGGGEQYF.

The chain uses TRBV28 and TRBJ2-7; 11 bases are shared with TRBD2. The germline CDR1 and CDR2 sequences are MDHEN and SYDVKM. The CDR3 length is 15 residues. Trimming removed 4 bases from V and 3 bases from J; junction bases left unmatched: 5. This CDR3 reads CASSSPSGRSYEQYF. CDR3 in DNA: TGTGCCAGCAGTTCCCCTAGCGGGAGGAGCTACGAGCAGTACTTC.

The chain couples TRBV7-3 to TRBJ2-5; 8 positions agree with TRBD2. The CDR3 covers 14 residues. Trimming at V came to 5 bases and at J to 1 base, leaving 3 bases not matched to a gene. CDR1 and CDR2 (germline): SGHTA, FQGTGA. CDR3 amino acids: CASSPGTSQETQYF. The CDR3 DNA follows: TGTGCCAGCAGCCCCGGGACTAGCCAAGAGACCCAGTACTTC.

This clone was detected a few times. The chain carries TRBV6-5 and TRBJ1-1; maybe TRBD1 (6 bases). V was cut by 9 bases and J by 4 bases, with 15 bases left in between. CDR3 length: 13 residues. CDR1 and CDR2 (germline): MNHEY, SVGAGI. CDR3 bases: TGTGCCAGTAGCAGGGGTATAGGCACTGAAGCTTTCTTT. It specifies CASSRGIGTEAFF.

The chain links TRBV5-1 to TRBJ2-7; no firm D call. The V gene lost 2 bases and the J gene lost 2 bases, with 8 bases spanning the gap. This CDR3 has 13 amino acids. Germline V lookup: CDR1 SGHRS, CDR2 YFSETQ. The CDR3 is CASSLQLTYEQYF. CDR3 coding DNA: TGCGCCAGCAGCTTACAGCTAACCTACGAGCAGTACTTC. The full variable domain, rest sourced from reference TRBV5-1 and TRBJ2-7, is KAGVTQTPRYLIKTRGQQVTLSCSPISGHRSVSWYQQTPGQGLQFLFEYFSETQRNKGNFPGRFSGRQFSNSRSEMNVSTLELGDSALYLCASSLQLTYEQYFGPGTRLTVT.

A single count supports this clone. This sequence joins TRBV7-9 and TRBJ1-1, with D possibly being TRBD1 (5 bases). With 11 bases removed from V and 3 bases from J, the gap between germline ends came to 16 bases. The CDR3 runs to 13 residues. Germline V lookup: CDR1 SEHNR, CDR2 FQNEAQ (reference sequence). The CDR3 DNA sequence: TGTGCCGGAGAGCCTGCGGGGGACACTGAAGCTTTCTTT. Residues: CAGEPAGDTEAFF. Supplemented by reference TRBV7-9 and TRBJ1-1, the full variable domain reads DTGVSQNPRHKITKRGQNVTFRCDPISEHNRLYWYRQTLGQGPEFLTYFQNEAQLEKSRLLSDRFSAERPKGSFSTLEIQRTEQGDSAMYLCAGEPAGDTEAFFGQGTRLTVV.

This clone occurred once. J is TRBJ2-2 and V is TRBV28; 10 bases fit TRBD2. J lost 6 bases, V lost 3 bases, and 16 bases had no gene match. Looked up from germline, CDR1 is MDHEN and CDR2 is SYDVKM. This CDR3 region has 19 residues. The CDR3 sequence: CASSFPQGLAKEGAGELFF. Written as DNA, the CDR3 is TGTGCCAGCAGTTTTCCCCAGGGACTAGCGAAGGAAGGCGCCGGGGAGCTGTTTTTT.

The CDR3 sequence is CASSPRAGFTDTQYF. The CDR3 DNA reads as TGTGCCAGCAGTCCTCGGGCGGGTTTCACAGATACGCAGTATTTT. V and J are TRBV28 and TRBJ2-3; D is possibly TRBD2 (5 bases). The V end was cut by 5 bases, the J end by 2 bases, with 14 bases between. CDR1 is MDHEN, CDR2 SYDVKM, per germline. The CDR3 is 15 residues long.